The 7 T cell receptor beta chains below come from one sample, sequenced in a study of regulatory T cells in long-lasting Graves disease. Sample time point: newly diagnosed GD, antithyroid drugs for less than 3 months. RNA from PBMCs was the source of the TCR library. CDR3 regions were amplified by Arm-PCR using iRepertoire HTBI primers to build TCR beta libraries. MiXCR, run by TCRdb on the multiplex PCR reads, gives a single entry per CDR3 protein. The sample yields about 470,000 distinct CDR3 sequences, about 16% seen once. The sample was also linked to a second study, of T cells in Graves' hyperthyroidism and ophthalmopathy.

Material: peripheral blood mononuclear cells (PBMCs), obtained at new diagnosis, from a patient treated with antithyroid drugs. The receptors here all came from a woman aged 30 to 39 with Graves disease.

This clonotype has a handful of counts. The chain joins TRBV20-1 to TRBJ2-7; D is possibly TRBD1 or TRBD2 (6 bases each). Germline V gene sequence: CDR1 DFQATT, CDR2 SNEGSKA (reference sequence). The CDR3 runs 13 residues. V was pared by 6 bases and J by 2 bases, with 14 bases between. CDR3 residues: CSAGGGFPYEQYF. The DNA of the CDR3 is TGCAGTGCCGGAGGGGGGTTCCCCTACGAGCAGTACTTC.

V usage is TRBV12-3 or TRBV12-4 and J usage is TRBJ1-4, with TRBD1 identical over 7 bases. The CDR3 contains 13 residues. The trim removed 5 bases at V and 8 bases at J, leaving 5 bases unmatched. Here the CDR3 DNA reads TGTGCCAGCAGTCACAGGGGAGGGGAAAAACTGTTTTTT. Protein: CASSHRGGEKLFF.

The genes are TRBV27 and TRBJ1-2; D is possibly TRBD1 (5 bases). CDR1 and CDR2 (germline): MNHEY, SMNVEV (reference sequence). V dropped 5 bases and J dropped 2 bases, with 15 bases sitting between them. The CDR3 is 15 residues long. CDR3: CASSTRVVENYGYTF. The CDR3 DNA follows: TGTGCCAGCAGTACCAGGGTGGTGGAGAACTATGGCTACACCTTC.

This clonotype was counted many times. The chain joins TRBV7-3 to TRBJ2-3; 14 bases map to TRBD2. V was clipped by 5 bases and J by 0 bases; unmatched bases: 13. The CDR3 spans 20 residues. The germline gives CDR1 SGHTA, CDR2 FQGTGA. The CDR3 region is CASSPTGGTSGSFSTDTQYF. In nucleotides, the CDR3 is TGTGCCAGCAGCCCAACTGGGGGGACTAGCGGGAGCTTCAGCACAGATACGCAGTATTTT.

This clonotype was recorded many times. The rearrangement links TRBV11-2 to TRBJ1-6; D gene unclear. Trimming pared 3 bases from V and 4 bases from J, leaving 13 bases between. The CDR3 totals 16 residues. Germline V gene data show CDR1 as SGHAT and CDR2 as FQNNGV. The chain's CDR3 is CASSLDRQTYNSPLHF. CDR3 in DNA: TGTGCCAGCAGCTTGGACCGTCAAACTTATAATTCACCCCTCCACTTT.

This clonotype came up a few times. The rearrangement joins TRBV20-1 to TRBJ2-5; D possibly corresponds to TRBD2 (6 bases). Germline CDR1 and CDR2: DFQATT and SNEGSKA (reference sequence). The V end was cut by 2 bases, the J end by 3 bases, with 16 bases between. CDR3 size: 15 residues. The DNA for the CDR3 is TGCAGTGCTAGATCCCCCCTAGCGCTCAAAGAGACCCAGTACTTC. Translation gives CSARSPLALKETQYF.

A few counts support this clonotype. The chain recombines TRBV27 with TRBJ1-1; 7 nucleotides align to TRBD1. V trimming: 1 base; J trimming: 6 bases; junction bases outside the gene matches: 8. The CDR3 is 15 amino acids. Per the germline V gene, CDR1 is MNHEY and CDR2 is SMNVEV (reference sequence). The CDR3, as DNA: TGTGCCAGCAGTTTATTAGGGGGCCCCCGGCCTGAAGCTTTCTTT. As protein: CASSLLGGPRPEAFF.